This T cell receptor beta chain was identified in a study of blood T cell repertoires in COVID-19. Looking at the study overall: Acute and convalescent COVID-19 specimens originated in the United States, Italy and Spain. T cells, B-cell-depleted T cells, or PBMCs provided the cDNA or gDNA that served as material.

CDR1 and CDR2 (germline): LGHDT, YNNKEL (reference sequence). This CDR3 region has 14 residues. Trimming left V 4 bases short and J 2 bases short, with 11 bases between. The Seattle site enrolled patients during active infection and followed them longitudinally. Clones were read by immunoSEQ multiplex PCR, and TCRdb kept only the in-frame ones, dropping some. The repertoire includes roughly 150,000 clones, around nine tenths of them detected once, and around a tenth sits in the top ten. This clone appeared a few times. The TCR was taken from a woman in her 70s with COVID-19, enrolled during active disease. The specimen was peripheral blood. The genes are TRBV3-1 (or the pseudogene TRBV3-2) and TRBJ1-2; D is undetermined. The chain's CDR3 is CASSRRESNYGYTF. CDR3 nucleotides: TGTGCCAGCAGCCGAAGGGAGAGCAACTATGGCTACACCTTC.